This T cell receptor beta chain originates from a study of CD8+ T cells in alopecia areata. In the study overall: For the treated group, dosing was oral tofacitinib at 5 to 10 mg twice daily. General study points: Normal scalp had lower clonality than lesional scalp, with alopecia totalis/universalis lesions showing this most strongly.

The investigators collected lesional scalp punch biopsies and peripheral blood from alopecia areata patients. Extracted RNA was reverse transcribed into cDNA, the sequencing template. The protocol was immunoSEQ multiplex PCR, while the TCRdb copy is restricted to in-frame clones and leaves out a portion. The profile shows around 140,000 clones, more than 40% of them singletons. Points on this clone: What it binds is unknown.

The source of this sequence is a human donor with alopecia areata. The input for sequencing was CD8+ T cells sorted from blood, taken at week 0.

CDR3 nucleotide sequence: TGCAGCGTTGGAGCTGGCCCTCACGAGCAGTACTTC. Encoded protein: CSVGAGPHEQYF. The chain couples TRBV29-1 to TRBJ2-5; no clear D. Near its end, the DNA agrees better with TRBJ2-7, so the J call may be wrong. There are 12 residues in the CDR3. CDR1 is SQVTM, CDR2 ANQGSEA, per germline.